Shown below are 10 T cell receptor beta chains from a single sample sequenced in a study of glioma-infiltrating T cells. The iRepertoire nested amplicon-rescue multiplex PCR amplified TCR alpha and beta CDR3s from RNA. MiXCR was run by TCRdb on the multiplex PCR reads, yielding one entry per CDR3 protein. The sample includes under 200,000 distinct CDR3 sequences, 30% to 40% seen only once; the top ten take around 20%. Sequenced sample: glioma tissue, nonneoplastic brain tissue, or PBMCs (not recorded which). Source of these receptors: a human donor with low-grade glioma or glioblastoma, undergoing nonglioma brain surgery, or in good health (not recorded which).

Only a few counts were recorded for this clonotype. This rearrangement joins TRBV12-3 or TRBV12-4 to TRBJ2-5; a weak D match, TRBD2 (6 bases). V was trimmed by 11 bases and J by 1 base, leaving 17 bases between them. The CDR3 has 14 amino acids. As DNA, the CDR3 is TGTGCCCCTAAGGCAGGGACTCCCCAAGAGACCCAGTACTTC. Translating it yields CAPKAGTPQETQYF.

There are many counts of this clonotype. DNA of the CDR3: TGTGCCAGCATTTCGGACAGGATGAACACTGAAGCTTTCTTT. The encoded protein is CASISDRMNTEAFF. This sequence joins TRBV7-9 and TRBJ1-1, with TRBD1 matching over 7 bases. Germline CDR1 and CDR2: SEHNR and FQNEAQ (reference sequence). This CDR3 spans 14 amino acids. The V gene end was trimmed by 7 bases and the J gene end by 0 bases; junction bases not matched to a gene: 5.

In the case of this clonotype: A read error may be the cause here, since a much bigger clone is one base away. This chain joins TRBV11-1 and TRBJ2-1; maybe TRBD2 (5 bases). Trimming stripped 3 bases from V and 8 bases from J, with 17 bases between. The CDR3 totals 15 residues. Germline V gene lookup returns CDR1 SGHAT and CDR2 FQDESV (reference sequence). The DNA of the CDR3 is TGTGCCAGCAGCTTCCGGGAATTCATTTACGATGAGCAGTTCTTC. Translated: CASSFREFIYDEQFF.

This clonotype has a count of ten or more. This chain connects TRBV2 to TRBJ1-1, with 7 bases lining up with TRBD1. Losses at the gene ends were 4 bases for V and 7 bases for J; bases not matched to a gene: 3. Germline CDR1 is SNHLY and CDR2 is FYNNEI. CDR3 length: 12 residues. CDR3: CASSGQGHEAFF. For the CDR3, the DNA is TGTGCCAGCAGTGGACAGGGCCATGAAGCTTTCTTT. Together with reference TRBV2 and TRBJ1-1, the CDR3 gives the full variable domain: EPEVTQTPSHQVTQMGQEVILRCVPISNHLYFYWYRQILGQKVEFLVSFYNNEISEKSEIFDDQFSVERPDGSNFTLKIRSTKLEDSAMYFCASSGQGHEAFFGQGTRLTVV.

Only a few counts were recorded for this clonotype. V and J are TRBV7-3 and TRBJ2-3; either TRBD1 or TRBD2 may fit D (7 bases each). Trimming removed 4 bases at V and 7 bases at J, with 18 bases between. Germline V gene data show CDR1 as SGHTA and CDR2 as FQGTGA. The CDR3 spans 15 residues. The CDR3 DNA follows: TGTGCCAGCAGCTCGCAGGGGGGGAGCGGGAATACGCAGTATTTT. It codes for CASSSQGGSGNTQYF.

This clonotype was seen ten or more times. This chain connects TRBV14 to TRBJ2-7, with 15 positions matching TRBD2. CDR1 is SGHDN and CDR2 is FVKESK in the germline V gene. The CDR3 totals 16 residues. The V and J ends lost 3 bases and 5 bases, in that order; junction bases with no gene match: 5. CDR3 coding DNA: TGTGCCAGCAGCCAGGGACTAGCGGGAGGCTTCGACGAGCAGTACTTC. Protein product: CASSQGLAGGFDEQYF. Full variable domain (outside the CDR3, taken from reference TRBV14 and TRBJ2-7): EAGVTQFPSHSVIEKGQTVTLRCDPISGHDNLYWYRRVMGKEIKFLLHFVKESKQDESGMPNNRFLAERTGGTYSTLKVQPAELEDSGVYFCASSQGLAGGFDEQYFGPGTRLTVT.

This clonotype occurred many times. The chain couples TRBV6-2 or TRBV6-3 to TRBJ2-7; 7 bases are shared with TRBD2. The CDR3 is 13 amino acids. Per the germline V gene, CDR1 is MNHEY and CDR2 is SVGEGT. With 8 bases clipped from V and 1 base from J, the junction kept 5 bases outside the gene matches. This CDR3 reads CASGREWSYEQYF. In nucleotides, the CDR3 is TGTGCCAGCGGGAGGGAGTGGTCCTACGAGCAGTACTTC.

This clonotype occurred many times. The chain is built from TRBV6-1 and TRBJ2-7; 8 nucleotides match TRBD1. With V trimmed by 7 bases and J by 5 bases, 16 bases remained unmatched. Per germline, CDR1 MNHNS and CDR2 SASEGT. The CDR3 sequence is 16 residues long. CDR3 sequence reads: CASKDRGRTIMDEQYF. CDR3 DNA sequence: TGTGCCAGCAAAGACAGGGGACGGACTATCATGGACGAGCAGTACTTC.

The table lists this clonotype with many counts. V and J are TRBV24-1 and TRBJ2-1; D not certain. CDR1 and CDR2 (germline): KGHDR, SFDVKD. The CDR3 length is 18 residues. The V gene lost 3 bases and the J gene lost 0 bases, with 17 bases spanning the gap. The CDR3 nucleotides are TGTGCCACCAGTGATCCCCGGCGGTACTCAAGCTCCTACAATGAGCAGTTCTTC. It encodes CATSDPRRYSSSYNEQFF.

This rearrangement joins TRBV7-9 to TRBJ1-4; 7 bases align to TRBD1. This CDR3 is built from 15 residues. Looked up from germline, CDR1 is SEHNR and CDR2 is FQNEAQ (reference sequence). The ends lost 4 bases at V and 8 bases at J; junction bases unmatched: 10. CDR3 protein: CASSSTGVKVEKLFF. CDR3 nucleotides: TGTGCCAGCAGCTCCACAGGGGTCAAGGTCGAAAAACTGTTTTTT.